These 27 T cell receptor beta chains share one sample of origin, sequenced in a study of blood T cell repertoires in COVID-19. Sequencing used immunoSEQ multiplex PCR; TCRdb keeps in-frame clones, though not all of them. The table has about 300,000 clones, around 88% seen once; the top ten hold 1.5% to 2%. Sequencing used peripheral blood. The origin of the receptors is a woman in her 50s with acute or convalescent COVID-19.

The chain employs TRBV18 and TRBJ1-4, with 9 bases that match TRBD1. The germline V gene encodes CDR1 KGHSH and CDR2 LQKENI. This CDR3 has 14 amino acids. V was clipped by 4 bases and J by 8 bases; unmatched bases: 5. Here the CDR3 DNA reads TGTGCCAGCTCACGCACAGGGGGCGACGAAAAACTGTTTTTT. Protein sequence: CASSRTGGDEKLFF.

In this sample, this clone turned up a few times. J is TRBJ1-1 and V is TRBV5-1; no firm D call. CDR1 SGHRS and CDR2 YFSETQ come from the germline V gene. V was cut by 1 base and J by 2 bases, with 6 bases left in between. The CDR3 runs 13 residues. The CDR3 DNA follows: TGCGCCAGCAGCTTGACAGACAACACTGAAGCTTTCTTT. This gives the protein CASSLTDNTEAFF.

This chain connects TRBV27 to TRBJ2-7, with D possibly being TRBD2 (6 bases). Germline V gives CDR1 MNHEY, CDR2 SMNVEV (reference sequence). V was clipped by 4 bases and J by 5 bases, with 12 bases between them. The CDR3 is 13 amino acids. The CDR3: CASSWRGGNEQYF. The CDR3 DNA follows: TGTGCCAGCAGTTGGAGGGGAGGTAACGAGCAGTACTTC.

The CDR3 is CASSEGAGIYNEQFF. CDR3 in DNA: TGTGCCAGCAGTGAAGGAGCGGGGATATACAATGAGCAGTTCTTC. The chain recombines TRBV6-1 with TRBJ2-1; 7 bases align to TRBD2. This CDR3 has 15 amino acids. V trimming: 1 base; J trimming: 4 bases; junction bases outside the gene matches: 4. The germline CDR1 and CDR2 sequences are MNHNS and SASEGT.

This sequence joins TRBV7-6 and TRBJ2-3, with 7 bases lining up with TRBD2. J gave up 4 bases and V 5 bases, and 9 bases lay outside the gene matches. The germline gives CDR1 SGHVS, CDR2 FNYEAQ. The CDR3 loop spans 15 amino acids. CDR3 sequence reads: CASSVTLAAADTQYF. The CDR3 bases are TGTGCCAGCAGCGTAACCCTAGCGGCCGCAGATACGCAGTATTTT.

The V and J genes are TRBV11-2 and TRBJ1-5; D is ambiguous. The V end lost 4 bases, the J end lost 10 bases, and 14 bases lay between the germline ends. Germline loops: CDR1 SGHAT, CDR2 FQNNGV. This CDR3 spans 13 amino acids. Written as DNA, the CDR3 is TGTGCCAGCAGCTCTGGGCCCCGCGAACCCCAGCATTTT. This gives the protein CASSSGPREPQHF.

The chain couples TRBV28 to TRBJ1-4, with 7 positions matching TRBD1. The CDR3 length is 17 residues. Germline CDR1 and CDR2: MDHEN and SYDVKM. V was clipped by 2 bases and J by 6 bases; unmatched bases: 12. CDR3 sequence (DNA): TGTGCCAGCAGTTTAGCCCCCGACAGGGTAACGGATGAAAAACTGTTTTTT. It is translated as CASSLAPDRVTDEKLFF.

The table lists this clone with a count of one. This chain links TRBV19 with TRBJ1-1; 11 bases line up with TRBD1. Losses at the gene ends were 5 bases for V and 10 bases for J; bases not matched to a gene: 9. The CDR3 contains 14 residues. CDR1 and CDR2 (germline): LNHDA, SQIVND (reference sequence). Written as DNA, the CDR3 is TGTGCCAGTAGTCCTCGGGACAGGGGGGCTGGAGCTTTCTTT. The encoded protein is CASSPRDRGAGAFF.

This sequence joins TRBV6-5 and TRBJ2-7, with 7 bases that match TRBD1. This CDR3 has 14 amino acids. The germline gives CDR1 MNHEY, CDR2 SVGAGI. After removal of 7 bases from V and 3 bases from J, the junction contained 9 bases not matched to a gene. The CDR3 sequence is CASKKATGDYEQYF. DNA for the CDR3: TGTGCCAGCAAGAAGGCCACAGGGGACTACGAGCAGTACTTC.

The genes are TRBV6-5 and TRBJ2-1, with D perhaps TRBD2 (5 bases). Germline V gives CDR1 MNHEY, CDR2 SVGAGI. The CDR3 contains 14 residues. V was shortened by 0 bases and J by 6 bases, with 9 bases between the two germline ends. The CDR3 loop reads CASSYSGGRNEQFF. For the CDR3, the DNA is TGTGCCAGCAGTTACTCAGGAGGTCGCAATGAGCAGTTCTTC.

This clone was picked up one time. The chain has TRBV5-1 and TRBJ1-6, with TRBD1 matching 7 bases. The J segment lost 14 bases and the V segment lost 0 bases, leaving 14 bases of the junction unmatched. Germline V gene sequence: CDR1 SGHRS, CDR2 YFSETQ. The CDR3 is made up of 16 amino acids. CDR3 sequence (DNA): TGCGCCAGCAGCTTGGAGTGGGGACAGAAACTTTCTTCCCTCCACTTT. Its translation is CASSLEWGQKLSSLHF.

The chain links TRBV27 to TRBJ2-5; D possibly corresponds to TRBD2 (5 bases). This CDR3 has 15 residues. Looked up from germline, CDR1 is MNHEY and CDR2 is SMNVEV (reference sequence). V lost 5 bases and J lost 7, with 20 bases in between. The CDR3 here is CASSRDTRASGTQYF. The CDR3 bases are TGTGCCAGCAGTCGCGATACTAGGGCCAGCGGGACCCAGTACTTC.

V usage is TRBV21-1 and J usage is TRBJ2-7; no check of the table's D call, TRBD2, against the DNA was made. TRBV21-1 is termed a pseudogene. The length of the CDR3 is 16 residues. The CDR3 is CASSNGASGSSYEQYF. The CDR3 nucleotides read TGTGCCAGCAGCAACGGCGCTAGCGGGAGCTCCTACGAGCAGTACTTC.

The V gene is TRBV3-1 (or the pseudogene TRBV3-2), the J gene TRBJ2-7; 14 nucleotides match TRBD2. The J segment lost 3 bases and the V segment lost 4 bases, leaving 2 bases of the junction unmatched. Germline CDR1 reads LGHDT; CDR2 reads YNNKEL (reference sequence). CDR3 length: 15 residues. CDR3 nucleotides: TGTGCCAGCAGCCTGGGGACTAGCGGGGGCTACGAGCAGTACTTC. Translated, it gives CASSLGTSGGYEQYF.

Points on this clone: This CDR3 is also generated by other DNA sequences in the sample. The chain has TRBV30 and TRBJ1-5; 7 bases are a match to TRBD1. J was trimmed by 7 bases and V by 1 base; bases with no gene match: 4. The CDR3 sequence is 13 residues long. The germline V gene has CDR1 GTSNPN and CDR2 SVGIG (reference sequence). The CDR3 coding sequence is TGTGCCTGGAGTGGGGACAGAAGCCAGCCCCAGCATTTT. This gives the protein CAWSGDRSQPQHF.

The chain combines TRBV6-6 with TRBJ2-7, with TRBD1 matching over 7 bases. Germline V gene data show CDR1 as MNHNY and CDR2 as SVGAGI (reference sequence). Germline trimming cut 5 bases from V and 1 base from J; bases unmatched to any gene: 17. The CDR3 loop spans 18 amino acids. The CDR3 sequence: CASSLDPFFRGQSYEQYF. CDR3 in DNA: TGTGCCAGCAGTCTCGACCCCTTTTTTAGGGGGCAATCCTACGAGCAGTACTTC.

The chain carries TRBV11-2 and TRBJ2-7; 11 bases fit TRBD1. With 5 bases clipped from V and 4 bases from J, the junction kept 4 bases outside the gene matches. The CDR3 has 14 residues. Germline CDR1 is SGHAT and CDR2 is FQNNGV. The CDR3 DNA reads TGTGCCAGCAGCGCCGGACAGGGGGCTTACGAGCAGTACTTC. It encodes CASSAGQGAYEQYF.

The chain is built from TRBV6-5 and TRBJ1-2; no clear D. The ends were cut back, 4 bases at V and 4 bases at J, with 10 bases in the middle. The CDR3 is 13 amino acids. CDR1 MNHEY and CDR2 SVGAGI come from the germline V gene. The CDR3 is CASSFNDFYGYTF. The CDR3 nucleotides are TGTGCCAGCAGTTTCAACGACTTCTATGGCTACACCTTC.

This chain links TRBV4-1 with TRBJ2-3; 7 bases are shared with TRBD1. The CDR3 contains 16 residues. V was pared by 0 bases and J by 3 bases, with 6 bases of the junction left unmatched. Germline V lookup: CDR1 MGHRA, CDR2 YSYEKL. CDR3: CASSQDQVGQTDTQYF. CDR3 coding DNA: TGCGCCAGCAGCCAAGATCAGGTGGGACAGACAGATACGCAGTATTTT.

This rearrangement joins TRBV28 to TRBJ2-1, with 7 bases matching TRBD1. The CDR3 is 13 amino acids. J was trimmed by 10 bases and V by 5 bases; bases with no gene match: 8. Germline V gene lookup returns CDR1 MDHEN and CDR2 SYDVKM. The CDR3 sequence is CASSNDRVEEQFF. The CDR3 nucleotides are TGTGCCAGCAGTAACGACAGGGTCGAGGAGCAGTTCTTC.

Here the CDR3 reads CASSLGPAYEQYF. The CDR3 DNA reads TGTGCCAGCAGTCTGGGGCCAGCCTACGAGCAGTACTTC. The V and J genes are TRBV5-6 and TRBJ2-7, with D possibly matching TRBD1 (5 bases). Per the germline V gene, CDR1 is SGHDT and CDR2 is YYEEEE. The CDR3 has 13 residues. V lost 5 bases and J 2 bases, leaving 11 bases between the germline ends.

The chain couples TRBV9 to TRBJ2-7; D gene unclear. The CDR3 extends over 14 amino acids. CDR1 and CDR2 (germline): SGDLS, YYNGEE. Trimming left V 1 base short and J 3 bases short, with 11 bases between. The CDR3 DNA reads as TGTGCCAGCAGCGTAATGGAGACGGACTACGAGCAGTACTTC. Amino acids: CASSVMETDYEQYF. The entire variable domain, with the rest obtained from reference TRBV9 and TRBJ2-7, is as follows: DSGVTQTPKHLITATGQRVTLRCSPRSGDLSVYWYQQSLDQGLQFLIQYYNGEERAKGNILERFSAQQFPDLHSELNLSSLELGDSALYFCASSVMETDYEQYFGPGTRLTVT.

The CDR3 region is CATSYGVDGYGYTF. The CDR3 nucleotides are TGTGCCACCTCTTACGGGGTGGATGGCTATGGCTACACCTTC. The chain links TRBV24-1 to TRBJ1-2; D unresolved. Trimming left V 9 bases short and J 4 bases short, with 17 bases between. This CDR3 is built from 14 residues. CDR1 and CDR2 from the germline V gene are KGHDR and SFDVKD.

This CDR3 is CSVLPGGTEAFF. The CDR3 DNA reads TGCAGCGTTCTTCCGGGGGGGACTGAAGCTTTCTTT. V and J are TRBV29-1 and TRBJ1-1, with D tentatively TRBD1 (5 bases). V lost 5 bases to trimming and J lost 5 bases, with 12 bases between them. CDR1 and CDR2 from the germline V gene are SQVTM and ANQGSEA. The CDR3 length is 12 residues.

J is TRBJ2-1 and V is TRBV11-3; 7 nucleotides match TRBD2. Losses at the gene ends were 3 bases for V and 0 bases for J; bases not matched to a gene: 2. Per germline, CDR1 SGHNT and CDR2 YENEEA. The CDR3 sequence is 15 residues long. Here the CDR3 DNA reads TGTGCCAGCAGCTTTGGGGGGGACTCCTACAATGAGCAGTTCTTC. This sequence encodes CASSFGGDSYNEQFF.

The chain has TRBV6-6 and TRBJ2-3; 7 bases are shared with TRBD2. V gave up 5 bases and J gave up 8 bases; unmatched junction bases: 22. Per the germline V gene, CDR1 is MNHNY and CDR2 is SVGAGI (reference sequence). There are 18 residues in the CDR3. This chain's CDR3 is CASSPGSLRESWRGTQYF. The CDR3, as DNA: TGTGCCAGCAGTCCCGGCTCATTGCGGGAGTCTTGGCGGGGTACGCAGTATTTT.

The chain combines TRBV18 with TRBJ1-4; D possibly corresponds to TRBD1 (6 bases). The germline V and J ends were trimmed by 3 bases and 10 bases, with 21 bases remaining between them. This CDR3 contains 16 residues. Germline V gene data show CDR1 as KGHSH and CDR2 as LQKENI. In DNA, the CDR3 is TGTGCCAGCTCACCCCTCGGTGGGGGCCAGGTCGGAAAACTGTTTTTT. This gives the protein CASSPLGGGQVGKLFF.